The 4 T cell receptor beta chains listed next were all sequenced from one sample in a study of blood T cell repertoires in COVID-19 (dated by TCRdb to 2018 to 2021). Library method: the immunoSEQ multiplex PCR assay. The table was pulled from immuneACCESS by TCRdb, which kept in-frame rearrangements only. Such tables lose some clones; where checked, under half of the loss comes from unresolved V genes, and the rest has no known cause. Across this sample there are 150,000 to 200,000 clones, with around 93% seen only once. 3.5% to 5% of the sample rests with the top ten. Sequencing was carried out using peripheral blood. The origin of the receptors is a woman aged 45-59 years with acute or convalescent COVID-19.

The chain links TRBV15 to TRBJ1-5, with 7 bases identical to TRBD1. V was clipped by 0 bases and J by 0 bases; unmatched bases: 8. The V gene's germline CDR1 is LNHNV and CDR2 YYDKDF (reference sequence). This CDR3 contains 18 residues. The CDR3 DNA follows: TGTGCCACCAGCAGAGAGGACAGGTGGATTTATAGCAATCAGCCCCAGCATTTT. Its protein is CATSREDRWIYSNQPQHF.

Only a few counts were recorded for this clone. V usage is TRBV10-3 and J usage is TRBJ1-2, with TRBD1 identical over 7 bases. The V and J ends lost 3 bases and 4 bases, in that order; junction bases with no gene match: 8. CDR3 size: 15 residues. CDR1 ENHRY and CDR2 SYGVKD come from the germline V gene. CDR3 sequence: CAISESGQLIYGYTF. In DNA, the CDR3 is TGTGCCATCAGTGAATCGGGACAGTTAATCTATGGCTACACCTTC.

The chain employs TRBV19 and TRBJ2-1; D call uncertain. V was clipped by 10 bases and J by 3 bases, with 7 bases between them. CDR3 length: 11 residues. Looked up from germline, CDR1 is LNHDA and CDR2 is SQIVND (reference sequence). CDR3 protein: CATRLYNEQFF. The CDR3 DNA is TGTGCCACCCGACTCTACAATGAGCAGTTCTTC. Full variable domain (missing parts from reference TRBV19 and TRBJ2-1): DGGITQSPKYLFRKEGQNVTLSCEQNLNHDAMYWYRQDPGQGLRLIYYSQIVNDFQKGDIAEGYSVSREKKESFPLTVTSAQKNPTAFYLCATRLYNEQFFGPGTRLTVL.

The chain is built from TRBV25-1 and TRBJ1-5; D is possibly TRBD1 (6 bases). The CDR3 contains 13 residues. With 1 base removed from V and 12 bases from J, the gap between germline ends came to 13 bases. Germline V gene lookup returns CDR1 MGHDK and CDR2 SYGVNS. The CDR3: CASSELGGAIQHF. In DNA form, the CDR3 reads TGTGCCAGCAGTGAATTAGGGGGGGCAATCCAGCATTTT.